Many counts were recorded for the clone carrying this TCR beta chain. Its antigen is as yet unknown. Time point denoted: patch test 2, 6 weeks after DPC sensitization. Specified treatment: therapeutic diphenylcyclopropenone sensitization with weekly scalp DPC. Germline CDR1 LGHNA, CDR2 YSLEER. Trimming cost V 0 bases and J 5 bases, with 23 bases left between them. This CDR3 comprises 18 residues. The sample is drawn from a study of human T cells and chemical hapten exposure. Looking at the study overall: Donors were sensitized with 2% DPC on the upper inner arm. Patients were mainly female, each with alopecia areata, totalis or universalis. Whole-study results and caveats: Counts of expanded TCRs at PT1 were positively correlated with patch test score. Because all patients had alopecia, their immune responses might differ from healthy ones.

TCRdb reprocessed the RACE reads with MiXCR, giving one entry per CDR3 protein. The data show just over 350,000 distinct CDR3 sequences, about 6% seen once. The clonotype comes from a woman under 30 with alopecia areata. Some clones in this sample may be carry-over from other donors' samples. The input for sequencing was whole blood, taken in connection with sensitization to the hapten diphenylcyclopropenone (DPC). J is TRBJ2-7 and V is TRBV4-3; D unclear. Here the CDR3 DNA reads TGCGCCAGCAGCCAAGAAAGATTGGGTGGATCTTCGGGTGACGAGCAGTACTTC. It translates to CASSQERLGGSSGDEQYF.